Below are 16 T cell receptor beta chains sequenced from a single sample in a study of Graves' ophthalmopathy and Graves' hyperthyroidism. RNA transcripts served as template for amplifying TCR beta CDR3 sequences. HTBI-primed first-round RT-PCR preceded second-round multiplex PCR. Via MiXCR, TCRdb re-called the multiplex PCR reads, giving one row per CDR3 protein. The table lists 580,000 or so distinct CDR3 sequences, roughly 40% of them singletons, with about 4.1% in the top ten. Sequencing used peripheral blood or thyroid tissue (not recorded which). These TCRs come from an adult man with Graves' hyperthyroidism.

This clonotype was detected ten times or more. The chain has TRBV6-6 and TRBJ1-5; 7 nucleotides line up with TRBD1. Losses at the gene ends were 6 bases for V and 7 bases for J; bases not matched to a gene: 6. Looked up from germline, CDR1 is MNHNY and CDR2 is SVGAGI (reference sequence). The CDR3 is made up of 13 amino acids. CDR3 sequence reads: CASRNRGRQPQHF. The CDR3 nucleotides read TGTGCCAGCAGAAACAGGGGACGCCAGCCCCAGCATTTT.

About this clonotype: This may arise from a read error, as a much more abundant clone is one base away. This chain uses TRBV10-3 with TRBJ1-1; TRBD1 matches at 10 bases. CDR3 size: 16 residues. V gave up 5 bases and J gave up 6 bases; unmatched junction bases: 12. Germline V gives CDR1 ENHRY, CDR2 SYGVKD. DNA of the CDR3: TGTGCCATCAGTTACAGGGTGACAGGGGGCTACGCTGAAGCTTTCTTT. The encoded protein is CAISYRVTGGYAEAFF.

This clonotype was counted ten times or more. This chain links TRBV10-2 with TRBJ2-5, with D possibly matching TRBD1 (7 bases). The CDR3 has 14 residues. The V end lost 4 bases, the J end lost 5 bases, and 14 bases lay between the germline ends. The germline V gene encodes CDR1 WSHSY and CDR2 SAAADI. The chain's CDR3 is CASSGRGQRETQYF. As DNA, the CDR3 is TGCGCCAGCAGTGGGCGGGGACAGCGGGAGACCCAGTACTTC.

This clonotype was counted between two and nine times. The rearrangement links TRBV20-1 to TRBJ2-3; no clear D gene. V was trimmed by 0 bases and J by 2 bases, leaving 12 bases between them. Germline V gene data show CDR1 as DFQATT and CDR2 as SNEGSKA (reference sequence). The CDR3 covers 15 residues. The CDR3 here is CSARDQLVSTDTQYF. The CDR3 DNA sequence: TGCAGTGCTAGAGATCAGTTAGTGTCCACAGATACGCAGTATTTT.

The chain uses TRBV25-1 and TRBJ1-2; TRBD1 matches at 8 bases. The CDR3 extends over 18 amino acids. Germline V CDR1 and CDR2: MGHDK, SYGVNS. With 1 base clipped from V and 2 bases from J, the junction kept 12 bases outside the gene matches. The CDR3 DNA is TGTGCCAGCAGTGAATTAGAGGGCAGGGGGCGCGTGAACTATGGCTACACCTTC. Residues: CASSELEGRGRVNYGYTF.

The chain recombines TRBV5-6 with TRBJ2-7; 7 nucleotides agree with TRBD1. Trimming cost V 3 bases and J 0 bases; bases outside gene matches: 12. This CDR3 contains 17 residues. Per the germline V gene, CDR1 is SGHDT and CDR2 is YYEEEE. The CDR3 DNA reads as TGTGCCAGCAGCTGTGAGTTGGGAGACAGGGTCTCCTACGAGCAGTACTTC. Protein product: CASSCELGDRVSYEQYF.

This clonotype has a count of ten or more. This sequence joins TRBV9 and TRBJ2-6; the match to TRBD1 covers 8 bases. V lost 1 base, J lost 2 bases, and 11 bases stayed unmatched. Germline V lookup: CDR1 SGDLS, CDR2 YYNGEE. This CDR3 comprises 19 residues. The DNA for the CDR3 is TGTGCCAGCAGCGTAACTTCACAGGGGGTTTTTGCTGGGGCCAACGTCCTGACTTTC. This gives the protein CASSVTSQGVFAGANVLTF.

Only a few counts were recorded for this clonotype. V usage is TRBV2 and J usage is TRBJ1-1; unclear D gene. Trimming removed 6 bases at V and 7 bases at J, with 18 bases between. The length of the CDR3 is 14 residues. The germline V gene encodes CDR1 SNHLY and CDR2 FYNNEI. The CDR3 DNA reads as TGTGCCAGCAGGAGTGATTGGTTGTTTGGTGAAGCTTTCTTT. Protein product: CASRSDWLFGEAFF.

Many counts were recorded for this clonotype. The chain couples TRBV7-3 to TRBJ1-1, with 7 bases identical to TRBD1. From germline, CDR1 is SGHTA and CDR2 FQGTGA. Germline trimming cut 0 bases from V and 0 bases from J; bases unmatched to any gene: 4. This CDR3 is built from 16 residues. CDR3 region: CASSLTPGQMNTEAFF. The CDR3 DNA reads as TGTGCCAGCAGCTTAACCCCGGGACAGATGAACACTGAAGCTTTCTTT.

V is TRBV9 and J is TRBJ1-1; tentatively, D is TRBD1 (5 bases). The CDR3 totals 16 residues. The V and J ends lost 0 bases and 3 bases respectively, with 15 bases between them. Germline CDR1 and CDR2: SGDLS and YYNGEE. The CDR3 loop is CASSVGGGVRDTEAFF. The CDR3, as DNA: TGTGCCAGCAGCGTAGGGGGGGGGGTTCGGGACACTGAAGCTTTCTTT. Looking up the rest from reference TRBV9 and TRBJ1-1 gives the full variable domain: DSGVTQTPKHLITATGQRVTLRCSPRSGDLSVYWYQQSLDQGLQFLIQYYNGEERAKGNILERFSAQQFPDLHSELNLSSLELGDSALYFCASSVGGGVRDTEAFFGQGTRLTVV.

This rearrangement joins TRBV7-3 to TRBJ2-2, with 12 bases lining up with TRBD1. V lost 5 bases to trimming and J lost 4 bases; unmatched junction nucleotides: 11. Germline V gene lookup returns CDR1 SGHTA and CDR2 FQGTGA. There are 18 residues in the CDR3. This chain's CDR3 is CASSPQTGTGGSTGELFF. In DNA form, the CDR3 reads TGTGCCAGCAGCCCACAAACCGGGACAGGGGGCAGCACCGGGGAGCTGTTTTTT.

In this sample, this clonotype turned up a few times. V is TRBV5-6 and J is TRBJ2-7; TRBD1 agrees at 8 bases. This CDR3 spans 14 amino acids. Germline trimming cut 0 bases from V and 6 bases from J; bases unmatched to any gene: 5. Germline V gene sequence: CDR1 SGHDT, CDR2 YYEEEE. The CDR3 DNA sequence: TGTGCCAGCAGCTTGGGTCCGGACAGGGCCGAGCAGTACTTC. Its protein product is CASSLGPDRAEQYF.

The rearrangement uses TRBV2 and TRBJ2-2, with TRBD1 identical over 10 bases. Germline V lookup: CDR1 SNHLY, CDR2 FYNNEI. J was trimmed by 6 bases and V by 8 bases; bases with no gene match: 6. The CDR3 spans 14 residues. For the CDR3, the DNA is TGTGCCAGCTGGGGACAGGGGATCGCCGGGGAGCTGTTTTTT. It codes for CASWGQGIAGELFF.

The chain combines TRBV2 with TRBJ2-2; TRBD1 is a possible D gene (5 bases). There are 14 residues in the CDR3. V dropped 8 bases and J dropped 0 bases, with 10 bases sitting between them. Germline V gene lookup returns CDR1 SNHLY and CDR2 FYNNEI. The DNA of the CDR3 is TGTGCCAGCGCCGACAGAACGAACACCGGGGAGCTGTTTTTT. Translated, it gives CASADRTNTGELFF.

This chain uses TRBV10-3 with TRBJ1-4; D is possibly TRBD1 (5 bases). The CDR3 sequence is 11 residues long. The germline V gene encodes CDR1 ENHRY and CDR2 SYGVKD. Between the trimmed V and J ends, which lost 10 bases and 10 bases, there was a span of 13 bases. The CDR3 nucleotides are TGTGCCACGTCCGGGACTGGAAAACTGTTTTTT. The encoded protein is CATSGTGKLFF.

This clonotype was observed many times. J is TRBJ2-7 and V is TRBV20-1; weak D call: TRBD2 (5 bases). There are 13 residues in the CDR3. Trimming left V 0 bases short and J 0 bases short, with 6 bases between. Germline V gene sequence: CDR1 DFQATT, CDR2 SNEGSKA (reference sequence). The CDR3 DNA reads TGCAGTGCTAGAGATACTAGCTCCTACGAGCAGTACTTC. Protein sequence: CSARDTSSYEQYF.